Listed below are T cell receptor beta chains from one sample, sequenced in a study of T-cell reconstitution after alpha-beta-depleted transplantation in children. Each CDR3 protein is one row after TCRdb ran MiXCR on the PCR reads. The repertoire includes over 200,000 distinct CDR3 sequences, about a tenth of them detected once, and 28% sits in the top ten. The input for sequencing was PBMCs, taken before TCRalphabeta/CD19-depleted stem cell transplant. The receptors derive from a child under two years old with acute myeloid leukemia, due to receive a stem cell transplant. CDR3s include the opening cysteine and the closing phenylalanine or tryptophan. Fields, in order: V gene, clone size, D gene, J gene, CDR3 DNA, CDR3 protein. D genes are given only for firm matches. Clone size is stated in some rows and not others, as once, few, many or a class when expanded.

v_gene: TRBV20-1
abundance: few
d_gene: TRBD2
j_gene: TRBJ2-2
CDR3nt: TGCAGTGCTACCGGACTAGCAGCTACCGGGGAGCTGTTTTTT
CDR3aa: CSATGLAATGELFF

v_gene: TRBV28
abundance: many
d_gene: TRBD1
j_gene: TRBJ2-7
CDR3nt: TGTGCCACCGCCACAGGGGGCCGCGAGCAGTACTTC
CDR3aa: CATATGGREQYF

v_gene: TRBV12-3/TRBV12-4
abundance: -
d_gene: -
j_gene: TRBJ1-1
CDR3nt: TGTGCCAGCAGTTTAGCAGGTCACCAGGTGGCTTTCTTT
CDR3aa: CASSLAGHQVAFF

v_gene: TRBV6-5
abundance: many
d_gene: -
j_gene: TRBJ2-7
CDR3nt: TGTGCCAGCAGTCTTTCCACAACCGGGACAAACTACGAGCAGTACTTC
CDR3aa: CASSLSTTGTNYEQYF

v_gene: TRBV29-1
abundance: many
d_gene: TRBD2
j_gene: TRBJ2-3
CDR3nt: TGCAGCGTTGGGGGCAAGCGGGGGGAAACAGATACGCAGTATTTT
CDR3aa: CSVGGKRGETDTQYF

v_gene: TRBV20-1
abundance: many
d_gene: -
j_gene: TRBJ1-3
CDR3nt: TGCAGTGCTAGGAGCCCAGGTGGAAACACCATATATTTT
CDR3aa: CSARSPGGNTIYF

v_gene: TRBV11-1
abundance: -
d_gene: -
j_gene: TRBJ2-6
CDR3nt: TGTGCCAGGAGCCCGGGGGGCGCCTGCTCTGGGGCCAACGTCCTGACTTTC
CDR3aa: CARSPGGACSGANVLTF

v_gene: TRBV12-3/TRBV12-4
abundance: many
d_gene: -
j_gene: TRBJ1-5
CDR3nt: TGTGCCAGCATCGCCGCAGGGACCCCAGGGCCCCAGCATTTT
CDR3aa: CASIAAGTPGPQHF

v_gene: TRBV4-3
abundance: many
d_gene: TRBD1
j_gene: TRBJ1-1
CDR3nt: TGCGCCAGCAGCCAACTACAGGGGGCCGAAGCTTTCTTT
CDR3aa: CASSQLQGAEAFF

v_gene: TRBV7-2
abundance: many
d_gene: -
j_gene: TRBJ1-3
CDR3nt: TGTGCCAGCAGCTCTCATCCGGGACCCTCTGGAAACACCATATATTTT
CDR3aa: CASSSHPGPSGNTIYF